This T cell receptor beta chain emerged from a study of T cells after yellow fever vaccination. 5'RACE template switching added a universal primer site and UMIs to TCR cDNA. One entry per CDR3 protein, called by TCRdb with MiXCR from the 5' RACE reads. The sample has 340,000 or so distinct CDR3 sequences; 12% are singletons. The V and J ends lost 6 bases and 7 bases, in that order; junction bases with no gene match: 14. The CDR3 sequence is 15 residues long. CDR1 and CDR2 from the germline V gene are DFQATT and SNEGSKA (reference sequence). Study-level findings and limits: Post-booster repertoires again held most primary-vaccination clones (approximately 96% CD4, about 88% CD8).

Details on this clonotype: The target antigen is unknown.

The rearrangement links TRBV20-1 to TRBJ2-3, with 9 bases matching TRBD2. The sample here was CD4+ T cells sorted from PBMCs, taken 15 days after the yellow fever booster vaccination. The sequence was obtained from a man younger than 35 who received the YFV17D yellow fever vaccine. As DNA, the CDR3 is TGCAGTGCGGCCGAGCCGGGCGGGAGGGTGAATACGCAGTATTTT. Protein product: CSAAEPGGRVNTQYF.